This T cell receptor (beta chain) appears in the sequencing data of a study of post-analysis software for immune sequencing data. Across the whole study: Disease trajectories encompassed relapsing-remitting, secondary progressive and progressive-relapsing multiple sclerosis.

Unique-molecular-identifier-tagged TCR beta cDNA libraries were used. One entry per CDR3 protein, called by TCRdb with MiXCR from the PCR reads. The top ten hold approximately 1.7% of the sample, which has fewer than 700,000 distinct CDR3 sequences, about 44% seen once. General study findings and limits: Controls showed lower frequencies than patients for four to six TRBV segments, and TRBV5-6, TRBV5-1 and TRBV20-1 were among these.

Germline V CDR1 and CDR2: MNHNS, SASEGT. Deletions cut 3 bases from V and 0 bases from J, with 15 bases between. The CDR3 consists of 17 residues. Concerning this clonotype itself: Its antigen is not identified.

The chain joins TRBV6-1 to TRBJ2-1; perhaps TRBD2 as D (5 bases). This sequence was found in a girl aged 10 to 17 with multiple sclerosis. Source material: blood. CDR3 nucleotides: TGTGCCAGCAGTGAGCGGGCGGGCACAAGCTCCTACAATGAGCAGTTCTTC. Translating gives CASSERAGTSSYNEQFF.